The 3 T cell receptor beta chains below all came from one sample that was sequenced in a study of cytomegalovirus exposure and HLA in healthy donors. Sequenced by immunoSEQ multiplex PCR; TCRdb stores in-frame clones only, minus some. The table lists some 100,000 clones, roughly 82% of them singletons. The material sequenced was PBMCs. Receptor source: a man aged 18 to 30 in good health and CMV-seronegative.

This rearrangement joins TRBV2 to TRBJ2-7, with 10 positions matching TRBD1. This CDR3 is built from 16 residues. J was trimmed by 0 bases and V by 3 bases; bases with no gene match: 5. From germline, CDR1 is SNHLY and CDR2 FYNNEI. CDR3 coding DNA: TGTGCCAGCAGTGAGTGGGACAGGGGAAGCTCCTACGAGCAGTACTTC. This gives the protein CASSEWDRGSSYEQYF.

The chain links TRBV5-4 to TRBJ1-4, with a tentative D call TRBD1 (6 bases). Trimming stripped 4 bases from V and 7 bases from J, with 14 bases between. CDR1 is SGHNT, CDR2 YYREEE, per germline (reference sequence). The CDR3 has 14 amino acids. CDR3 nucleotide sequence: TGTGCCAGCAGCCTTACAGGGTTGGGTGAAAAACTGTTTTTT. As protein: CASSLTGLGEKLFF. Variable domain in full (rest from reference TRBV5-4 and TRBJ1-4): ETGVTQSPTHLIKTRGQQVTLRCSSQSGHNTVSWYQQALGQGPQFIFQYYREEENGRGNFPPRFSGLQFPNYSSELNVNALELDDSALYLCASSLTGLGEKLFFGSGTQLSVL.

This clone was recorded only once. The identical CDR3 is also encoded by other nucleotide sequences in the sample. The rearrangement links TRBV19 to TRBJ2-3, with TRBD2 matching 9 bases. The length of the CDR3 is 13 residues. Unmatched junction bases numbered 2, after V lost 6 bases and J lost 4 bases. Germline V gene data show CDR1 as LNHDA and CDR2 as SQIVND (reference sequence). CDR3 bases: TGTGCCAGTAGGGTAGCGGGAGCAGATACGCAGTATTTT. Translating it yields CASRVAGADTQYF. The whole variable domain, remainder taken from reference TRBV19 and TRBJ2-3, is DGGITQSPKYLFRKEGQNVTLSCEQNLNHDAMYWYRQDPGQGLRLIYYSQIVNDFQKGDIAEGYSVSREKKESFPLTVTSAQKNPTAFYLCASRVAGADTQYFGPGTRLTVL.